This T cell receptor (beta chain) was recorded in a study of CD8+CD57+ T cells in acquired aplastic anemia. Study as a whole: An average of 3.2 ug of DNA was obtained from sorted CD4+ and CD8+ cells. In CD4+ cells, healthy donors produced an average of approximately 11 million reads. Study outcomes and limitations: Patients and controls had CD8+ Simpson's diversity values that were not significantly distinct. A set of about 28 CD8+ CDR3 sequences was shared between patients and controls, and these sequences appeared highly expressed in patients.

Germline V gene lookup returns CDR1 SEHNR and CDR2 FQNEAQ (reference sequence). The germline V and J ends were trimmed by 2 bases and 8 bases, with 10 bases remaining between them. The CDR3 runs 14 residues. The template used for profiling TCR beta VDJ and CDR3 was genomic DNA. TCRdb re-called the reads through MiXCR, storing one row per CDR3 protein. The sample records 90,000 to 120,000 distinct CDR3 sequences, around 53% being singletons. Of note for this clonotype: Its antigen is unknown.

Sequencing was carried out using sorted CD4+, CD8+, or CD8+CD57+ T cells (not recorded which) from PBMCs. The V and J genes are TRBV7-9 and TRBJ1-6; tentative D call: TRBD1 (5 bases). The clonotype was recovered from a human donor in good health, serving as a control. CDR3 coding DNA: TGTGCCAGCAGCTTAAGGCAGGGCGATTCACCCCTCCACTTT. This sequence encodes CASSLRQGDSPLHF.